The sequence of this T cell receptor beta chain was determined in a study of blood T cell repertoires in COVID-19 (dated by TCRdb to the early 2020s). Background for the entire study: Samples from collaborators originated in the United States, Italy and Spain and spanned both the acute and convalescent phases of COVID-19. The material from the prospective study consisted of cDNA or gDNA derived from T cells, B-cell-depleted T cells, or PBMCs. The dataset comprised deeply sampled blood TCRbeta repertoires from subjects exposed to, actively infected with, or recovered from COVID-19. The repertoires were released in a freely available public database intended as a resource for research on the immune response to SARS-CoV-2. The samples were drawn from the first 160 participants of the ongoing ImmuneRACE study and from 1,254 subjects provided by 6 global collaborators. The sample metadata nearly always contained a de-identified subject ID, COVID-19 status, age in years and sex. HLA class I and class II types, where available, came from metadata supplied by the sample provider rather than from assay-based typing. Here is what the overall study found, with its caveats: Clinical and demographic metadata were provided uncurated, with the amount varying by source and participant.

The immunoSEQ Assay, a bias-controlled multiplex PCR, was used to amplify TCRbeta CDR3 regions from genomic DNA. For the original study's pipeline: Within the assay, amplification of reference gene primers was used to estimate how many nucleated cells each sample contained. Sequence reads were collapsed and filtered to measure the absolute abundance of every unique TCRbeta CDR3 rearrangement. For each sample, productive Simpson clonality was calculated as the square root of Simpson's diversity index over productive rearrangements. This immuneACCESS table, as held by TCRdb, lists in-frame sequences with V and J called but not all clones. Of the missing ones, under half trace to an unresolved V gene in checked studies; the others have no known cause. D and trimming were read from the DNA, whereas the V and J calls and clone size are those reported in that table. The sample has 140,000 or so clones on record, about 79% of them singletons. Roughly a tenth of the sample comes from the top ten.

As concerns this clone: Its antigen is not yet known. Base qualities are not provided; no much larger clone lies one nucleotide away.

The collaborating institutions used their own protocols to collect whole blood in K2EDTA tubes. For TCRbeta analysis, collaborator samples were shipped as frozen whole blood, as isolated PBMCs, or as DNA extracted from either sample type. Spanning cysteine to phenylalanine, the CDR3 consists of 15 amino acids. The DNA shown is the 45-base CDR3, in frame from base 1. CDR1 and CDR2 are drawn from the germline V gene: SGHTA, FQGNSA. V drops 0 bases and J drops 2 bases, leaving 10 bases in between. The V and J segments used are TRBV7-2 and TRBJ2-5; no D gene call is confident. The sequence derives from a man aged 55 to 70 with active or convalescent COVID-19. Sequencing used peripheral blood. Here is the DNA: TGTGCCAGCAGCTTAGCGCCGATACAGCAAGAGACCCAGTACTTC. Translation gives CASSLAPIQQETQYF.